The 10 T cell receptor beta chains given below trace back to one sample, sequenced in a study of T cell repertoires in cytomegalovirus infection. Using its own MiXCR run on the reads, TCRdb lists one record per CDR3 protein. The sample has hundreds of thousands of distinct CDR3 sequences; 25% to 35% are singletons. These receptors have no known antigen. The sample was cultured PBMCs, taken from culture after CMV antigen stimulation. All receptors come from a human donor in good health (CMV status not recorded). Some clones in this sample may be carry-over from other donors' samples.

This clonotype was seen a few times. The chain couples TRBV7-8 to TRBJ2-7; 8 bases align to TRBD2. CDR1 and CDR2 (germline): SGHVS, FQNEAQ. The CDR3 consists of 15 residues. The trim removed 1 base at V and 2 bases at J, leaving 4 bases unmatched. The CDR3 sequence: CASSLGRAGAYEQYV. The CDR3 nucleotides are TGTGCCAGCAGCTTAGGTCGAGCGGGGGCCTACGAGCAGTACGTC.

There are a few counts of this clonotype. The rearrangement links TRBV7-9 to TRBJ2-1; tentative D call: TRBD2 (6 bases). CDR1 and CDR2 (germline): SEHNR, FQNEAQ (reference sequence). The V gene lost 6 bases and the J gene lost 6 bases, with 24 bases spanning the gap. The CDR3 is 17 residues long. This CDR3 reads CASRPAAGREAGNEQFF. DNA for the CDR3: TGTGCCAGCAGACCAGCAGCTGGCAGGGAGGCTGGCAATGAGCAGTTCTTC.

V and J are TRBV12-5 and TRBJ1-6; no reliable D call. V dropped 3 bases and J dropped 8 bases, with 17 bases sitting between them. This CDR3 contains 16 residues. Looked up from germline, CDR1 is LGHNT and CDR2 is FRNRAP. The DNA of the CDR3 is TGTGCTAGTGGTTTTAAGGTTGGAGGAAATGATTCACCCCTCCACTTT. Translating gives CASGFKVGGNDSPLHF. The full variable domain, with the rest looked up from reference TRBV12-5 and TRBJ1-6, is DARVTQTPRHKVTEMGQEVTMRCQPILGHNTVFWYRQTMMQGLELLAYFRNRAPLDDSGMPKDRFSAEMPDATLATLKIQPSEPRDSAVYFCASGFKVGGNDSPLHFGNGTRLTVT.

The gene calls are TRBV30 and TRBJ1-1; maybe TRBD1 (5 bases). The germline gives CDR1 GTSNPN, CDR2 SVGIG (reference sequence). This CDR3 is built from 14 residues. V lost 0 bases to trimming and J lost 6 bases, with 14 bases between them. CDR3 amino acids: CAWSVRIRDPEAFF. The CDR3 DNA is TGTGCCTGGAGTGTACGAATCAGGGACCCTGAAGCTTTCTTT.

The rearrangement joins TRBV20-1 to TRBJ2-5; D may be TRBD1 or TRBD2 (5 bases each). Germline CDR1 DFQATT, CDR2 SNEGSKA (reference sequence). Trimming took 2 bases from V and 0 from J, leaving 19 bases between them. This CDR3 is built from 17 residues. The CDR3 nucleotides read TGCAGTGCTAGACCCGGGACCCCAACTTTAAACCAAGAGACCCAGTACTTC. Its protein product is CSARPGTPTLNQETQYF.

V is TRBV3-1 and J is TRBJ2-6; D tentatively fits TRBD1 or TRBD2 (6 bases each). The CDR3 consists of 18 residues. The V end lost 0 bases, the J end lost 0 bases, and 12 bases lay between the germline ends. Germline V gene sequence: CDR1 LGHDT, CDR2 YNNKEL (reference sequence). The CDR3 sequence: CASSQEWGAISGANVLTF. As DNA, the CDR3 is TGTGCCAGCAGCCAAGAGTGGGGGGCGATCTCTGGGGCCAACGTCCTGACTTTC.

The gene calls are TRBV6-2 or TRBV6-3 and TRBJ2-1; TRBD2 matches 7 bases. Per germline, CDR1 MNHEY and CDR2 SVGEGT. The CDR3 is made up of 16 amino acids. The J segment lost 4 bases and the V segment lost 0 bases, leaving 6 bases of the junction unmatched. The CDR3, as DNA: TGTGCCAGCAGTTACTCGACGGGAGGACCTTACAATGAGCAGTTCTTC. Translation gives CASSYSTGGPYNEQFF.

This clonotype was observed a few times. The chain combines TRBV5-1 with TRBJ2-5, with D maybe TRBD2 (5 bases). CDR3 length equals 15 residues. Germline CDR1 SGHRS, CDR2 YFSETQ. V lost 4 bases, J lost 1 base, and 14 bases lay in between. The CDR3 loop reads CASSPALAGQETQYF. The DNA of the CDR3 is TGCGCCAGCAGCCCAGCTCTGGCGGGCCAAGAGACCCAGTACTTC.

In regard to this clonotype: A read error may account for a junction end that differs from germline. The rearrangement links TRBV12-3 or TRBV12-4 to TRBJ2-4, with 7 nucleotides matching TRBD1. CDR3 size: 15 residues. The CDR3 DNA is TGTGCCAGCAGCTTAGGACAGGCCGCCAAAAACATTCAGTACTTC. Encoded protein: CASSLGQAAKNIQYF.

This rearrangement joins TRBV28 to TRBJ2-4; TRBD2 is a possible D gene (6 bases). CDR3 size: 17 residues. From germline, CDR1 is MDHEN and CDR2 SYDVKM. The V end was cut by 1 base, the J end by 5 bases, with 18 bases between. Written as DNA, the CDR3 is TGTGCCAGCAGTTTATCTCGTCGGCGGAGGGAGGAAAACATTCAGTACTTC. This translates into CASSLSRRRREENIQYF.